This is a list of T cell receptor beta chains from one sample in a study of PD-1 blockade in classical Hodgkin lymphoma. Assay used: immunoSEQ multiplex PCR; TCRdb lists only in-frame clones, some missing. The data contain around 90,000 clones, about three quarters of them singletons. This material consisted of peripheral blood mononuclear cells (PBMCs), taken before the fourth cycle of nivolumab. The receptors here all came from a human donor with classical Hodgkin lymphoma. CDR3s include the opening cysteine and the closing phenylalanine or tryptophan. D genes are given only for firm matches. The size entry is marked missing in some rows and otherwise reads once, few, many or a size class.

NA	TRBV18	NA	TRBJ2-7	CASSAGDPGRSSYEQYF	TGTGCCAGCTCCGCCGGGGATCCGGGCCGTAGCTCCTACGAGCAGTACTTC
NA	TRBV5-1	TRBD1	TRBJ2-7	CASSLGPTGGSYEQYF	TGCGCCAGCAGCCTTGGCCCCACAGGGGGCTCCTACGAGCAGTACTTC
NA	TRBV28	NA	TRBJ2-7	CASSFPWGRYEQYF	TGTGCCAGCAGTTTTCCTTGGGGCAGGTACGAGCAGTACTTC
NA	TRBV5-1	NA	TRBJ2-3	CASSLGDTATTDTQYF	TGCGCCAGCAGCTTGGGAGACACGGCTACCACAGATACGCAGTATTTT
NA	TRBV30	NA	TRBJ1-2	CAWSLQVYGYTF	TGTGCCTGGAGTCTCCAGGTATATGGCTACACCTTC
NA	TRBV30	NA	TRBJ1-6	CAWSVGQNSPLHF	TGTGCCTGGAGTGTAGGACAGAATTCACCCCTCCACTTT
NA	TRBV5-6	NA	TRBJ1-2	CASSLRNYGYTF	TGTGCCAGCAGCTTGCGTAACTATGGCTACACCTTC
once	TRBV7-9	NA	TRBJ1-1	CASSFRGRRPGTEAFF	TGTGCCAGCAGCTTTCGAGGACGTCGGCCTGGCACTGAAGCTTTCTTT
NA	TRBV7-2	NA	TRBJ2-3	CASSVDTGDTQYF	TGTGCCAGCAGCGTTGACACCGGGGATACGCAGTATTTT
NA	TRBV19	NA	TRBJ2-2	CASSIVKGTGELFF	TGTGCCAGTAGTATAGTAAAGGGTACCGGGGAGCTGTTTTTT
NA	TRBV27	TRBD2	TRBJ2-7	CASSSSTSGTYEQYF	TGTGCCAGCAGTTCCTCGACTAGCGGGACCTACGAGCAGTACTTC
medium-sized	TRBV7-9	TRBD2	TRBJ2-1	CASSQRLAGVVNEQFF	TGTGCCAGCAGCCAGCGACTAGCGGGAGTGGTCAATGAGCAGTTCTTC
NA	TRBV7-8	NA	TRBJ2-3	CASSPLQSGYTDTQYF	TGTGCCAGCAGCCCGCTCCAGAGCGGCTACACAGATACGCAGTATTTT
few	TRBV5-1	NA	TRBJ1-1	CASSLGGDLGTEAFF	TGCGCCAGCAGCTTGGGAGGGGACCTGGGCACTGAAGCTTTCTTT
NA	TRBV5-1	TRBD2	TRBJ2-3	CASSLAASGTDTQYF	TGCGCCAGCAGCTTGGCGGCTAGCGGTACAGATACGCAGTATTTT
NA	TRBV28	NA	TRBJ1-4	CATLDETGREKLFF	TGTGCCACTCTGGACGAAACAGGGAGGGAAAAACTGTTTTTT
once	TRBV5-8	TRBD1	TRBJ2-1	CASSRLRDRVYNEQFF	TGTGCCAGCAGCCGCTTACGGGACAGGGTTTACAATGAGCAGTTCTTC
NA	TRBV6-5	TRBD1	TRBJ1-6	CASSYSRDSYSPLHF	TGTGCCAGCAGTTACTCACGGGACAGCTATTCACCCCTCCACTTT
NA	TRBV2	NA	TRBJ2-7	CASSPGGGDPYEQYF	TGTGCCAGCAGTCCGGGGGGCGGGGACCCCTACGAGCAGTACTTC
NA	TRBV6-5	NA	TRBJ1-3	CASGSGNTIYF	TGTGCCAGTGGCTCTGGAAACACCATATATTTT
NA	TRBV28	NA	TRBJ1-5	CASSWGSTMVVQPQHF	TGTGCCAGCAGTTGGGGGTCGACGATGGTTGTTCAGCCCCAGCATTTT
once	TRBV6-5	TRBD1	TRBJ1-5	CASSTGQGLAQPQHF	TGTGCCAGCAGTACGGGACAGGGATTGGCTCAGCCCCAGCATTTT
NA	TRBV5-1	NA	TRBJ2-7	CASSLDFLSSYEQYF	TGCGCCAGCAGCTTGGACTTCCTATCCTCCTACGAGCAGTACTTC
NA	TRBV5-4	NA	TRBJ1-1	CASSLGLQGLFLGEAFF	TGTGCCAGCAGCTTAGGATTACAGGGCTTGTTTCTTGGTGAAGCTTTCTTT
NA	TRBV7-6	NA	TRBJ2-1	CASSLDPLRRSSYNEQFF	TGTGCCAGCAGCTTAGACCCTCTTCGGCGCAGCTCCTACAATGAGCAGTTCTTC
NA	TRBV11-3	NA	TRBJ2-1	CASSLRGEGNEQFF	TGTGCCAGCAGCTTAAGGGGCGAGGGCAATGAGCAGTTCTTC
once	TRBV27	TRBD1	TRBJ2-2	CASRPRDRASGELFF	TGTGCCAGCCGACCACGGGACAGGGCCAGCGGGGAGCTGTTTTTT
once	TRBV18	TRBD1	TRBJ1-1	CASSPRDRGTEAFF	TGTGCCAGCTCACCCCGGGACAGGGGCACTGAAGCTTTCTTT
NA	TRBV7-3	NA	TRBJ2-2	CASSHQGLGELFF	TGTGCCAGCAGTCATCAGGGTCTGGGGGAGCTGTTTTTT
NA	TRBV28	TRBD1	TRBJ2-7	CASSLTPTGTGAYEQYF	TGTGCCAGCAGTTTAACCCCTACCGGGACAGGGGCTTACGAGCAGTACTTC
NA	TRBV28	NA	TRBJ2-7	CASRLQASYEQYF	TGTGCCAGCAGACTCCAGGCCTCCTACGAGCAGTACTTC
NA	TRBV30	NA	TRBJ2-5	CAWSRGRETQYF	TGTGCCTGGAGTCGAGGGCGGGAGACCCAGTACTTC
NA	TRBV14	TRBD2	TRBJ2-4	CASSQVGTSGRVQYF	TGTGCCAGCAGCCAAGTAGGGACTAGCGGACGAGTTCAGTACTTC
once	TRBV7-3	NA	TRBJ2-5	CASSLGRHQETQYF	TGTGCCAGCAGCTTAGGCCGGCACCAAGAGACCCAGTACTTC
NA	TRBV10-3	TRBD1	TRBJ1-1	CAISEVGRGQTEAFF	TGTGCCATCAGTGAGGTTGGCAGGGGGCAGACTGAAGCTTTCTTT
NA	TRBV7-9	TRBD1	TRBJ1-1	CASSSIVAGGAGTAFF	TGTGCCAGCAGCTCGATTGTCGCAGGGGGCGCGGGTACGGCTTTCTTT
NA	TRBV4-1	TRBD2	TRBJ2-3	CASSLSLGSGRRSTDTQYF	TGCGCCAGCAGCCTCTCGCTGGGTAGCGGGAGGCGTAGCACAGATACGCAGTATTTT
NA	TRBV5-4	TRBD2	TRBJ2-3	CASRPDHSGDQQYF	TGTGCCAGCAGACCAGATCATAGCGGGGACCAGCAGTATTTT
NA	TRBV7-2	NA	TRBJ2-3	CASSSNTDTQYF	TGTGCCAGCAGCTCTAACACAGATACGCAGTATTTT
NA	TRBV7-9	NA	TRBJ2-2	CASSLVGSGELFF	TGTGCCAGCAGCTTAGTGGGATCCGGGGAGCTGTTTTTT